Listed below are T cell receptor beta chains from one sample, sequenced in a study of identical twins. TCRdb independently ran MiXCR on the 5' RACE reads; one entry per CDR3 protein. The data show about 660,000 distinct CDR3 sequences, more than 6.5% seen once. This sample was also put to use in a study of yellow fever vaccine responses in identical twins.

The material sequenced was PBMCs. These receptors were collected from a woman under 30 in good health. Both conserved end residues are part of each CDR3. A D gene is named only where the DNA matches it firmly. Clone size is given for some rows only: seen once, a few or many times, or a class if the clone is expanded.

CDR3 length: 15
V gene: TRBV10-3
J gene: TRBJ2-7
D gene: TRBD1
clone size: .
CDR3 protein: CAISEGGQGPYEQYF
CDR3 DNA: TGTGCCATCAGTGAGGGTGGACAGGGCCCCTACGAGCAGTACTTC

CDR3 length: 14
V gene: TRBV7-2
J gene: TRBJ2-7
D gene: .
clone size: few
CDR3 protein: CASSLVRTQVEQYF
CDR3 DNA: TGTGCCAGCAGCTTAGTTCGGACCCAAGTCGAGCAGTACTTC

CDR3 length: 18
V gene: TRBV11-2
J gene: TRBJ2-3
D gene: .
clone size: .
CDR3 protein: CASSLDQRRGWSTDTQYF
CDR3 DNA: TGTGCCAGCAGCTTAGATCAGCGAAGGGGTTGGAGCACAGATACGCAGTATTTT

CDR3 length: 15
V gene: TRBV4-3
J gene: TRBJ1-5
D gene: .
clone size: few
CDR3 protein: CASSPAPGLGQPQHF
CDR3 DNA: TGCGCCAGCAGCCCCGCCCCAGGGTTGGGGCAGCCCCAGCATTTT

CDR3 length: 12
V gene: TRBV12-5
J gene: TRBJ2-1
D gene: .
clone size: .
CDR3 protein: CASGGPPSEQFF
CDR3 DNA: TGTGCTAGTGGGGGACCCCCTTCTGAGCAGTTCTTC

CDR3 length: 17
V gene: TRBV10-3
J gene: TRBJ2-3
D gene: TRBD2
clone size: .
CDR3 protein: CAISEAGLVGLTDTQYF
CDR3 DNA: TGTGCCATCAGTGAGGCGGGACTAGTGGGACTTACAGATACGCAGTATTTT

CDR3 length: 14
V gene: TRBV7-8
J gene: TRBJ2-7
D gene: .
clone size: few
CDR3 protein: CASSKTRDHYEQYF
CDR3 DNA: TGTGCCAGCAGCAAGACTCGGGACCACTACGAGCAGTACTTC

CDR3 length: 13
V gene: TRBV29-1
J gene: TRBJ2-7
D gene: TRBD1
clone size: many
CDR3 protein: CSAGTGDRYEQYF
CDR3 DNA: TGCAGCGCCGGGACAGGGGACCGGTACGAGCAGTACTTC

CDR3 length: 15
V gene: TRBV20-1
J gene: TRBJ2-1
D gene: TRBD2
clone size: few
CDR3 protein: CSARRAGGYYNEQFF
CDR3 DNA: TGCAGTGCTAGAAGGGCGGGGGGGTACTACAATGAGCAGTTCTTC

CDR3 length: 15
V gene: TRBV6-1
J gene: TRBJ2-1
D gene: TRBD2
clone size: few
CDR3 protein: CASSPPRAGVDEQFF
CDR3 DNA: TGTGCCAGCAGTCCCCCCCGAGCGGGAGTAGATGAGCAGTTCTTC

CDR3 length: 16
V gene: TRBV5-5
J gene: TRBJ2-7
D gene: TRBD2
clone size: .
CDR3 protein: CASSPGLLSGSHEQYF
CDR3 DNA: TGTGCCAGCAGCCCGGGGCTCCTTAGCGGGAGCCACGAGCAGTACTTC

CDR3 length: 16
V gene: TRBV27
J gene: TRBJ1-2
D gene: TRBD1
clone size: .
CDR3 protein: CASSLRAGQGVAGYTF
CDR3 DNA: TGTGCCAGCAGTTTAAGAGCGGGACAGGGGGTAGCTGGCTACACCTTC

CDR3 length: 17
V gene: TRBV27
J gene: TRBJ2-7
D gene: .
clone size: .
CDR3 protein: CASSSLSSHGHIYEQYF
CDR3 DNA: TGTGCCAGCAGTTCTCTCTCCTCCCACGGACATATCTACGAGCAGTACTTC

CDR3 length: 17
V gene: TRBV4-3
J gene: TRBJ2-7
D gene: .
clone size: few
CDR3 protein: CASSQGAMTGVTLKQYF
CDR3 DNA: TGCGCCAGCAGCCAAGGGGCTATGACGGGAGTTACCCTCAAACAGTACTTC

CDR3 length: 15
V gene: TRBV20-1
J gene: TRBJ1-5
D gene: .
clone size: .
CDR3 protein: CSARDPEEGNQPQHF
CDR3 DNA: TGCAGTGCTAGAGATCCCGAGGAGGGCAATCAGCCCCAGCATTTT

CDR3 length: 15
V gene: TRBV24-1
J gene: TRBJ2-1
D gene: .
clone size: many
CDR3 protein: CATSDYSSSYNEQFF
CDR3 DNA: TGTGCCACCAGTGATTATTCCTCGTCCTACAATGAGCAGTTCTTC

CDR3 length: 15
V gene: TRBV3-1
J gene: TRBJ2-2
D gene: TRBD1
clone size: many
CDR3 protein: CASKPGTGNTGELFF
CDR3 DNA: TGTGCCAGCAAACCCGGGACAGGGAACACCGGGGAGCTGTTTTTT

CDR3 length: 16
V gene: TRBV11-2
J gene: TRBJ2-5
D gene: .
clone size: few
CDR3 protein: CASSLHRDSIGETQYF
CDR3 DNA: TGTGCCAGCAGCTTGCACCGGGATTCAATAGGAGAGACCCAGTACTTC

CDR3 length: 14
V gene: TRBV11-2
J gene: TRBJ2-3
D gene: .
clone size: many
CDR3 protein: CASLGRKGTDTQYF
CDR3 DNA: TGTGCCAGCCTAGGACGAAAAGGCACAGATACGCAGTATTTT

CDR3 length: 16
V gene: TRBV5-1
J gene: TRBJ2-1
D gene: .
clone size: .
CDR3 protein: CASSLVVAGLDNEQFF
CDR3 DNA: TGCGCCAGCAGCTTGGTTGTAGCAGGGTTGGACAATGAGCAGTTCTTC

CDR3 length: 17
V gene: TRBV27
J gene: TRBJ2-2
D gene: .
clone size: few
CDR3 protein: CASSSSRASMNTGELFF
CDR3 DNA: TGTGCCAGCAGTTCGTCTCGGGCGTCGATGAACACCGGGGAGCTGTTTTTT

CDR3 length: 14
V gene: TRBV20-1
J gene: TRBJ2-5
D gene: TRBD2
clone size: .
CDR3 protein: CSASGRQAGGTQYF
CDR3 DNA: TGCAGTGCTAGCGGCCGGCAGGCGGGGGGGACCCAGTACTTC

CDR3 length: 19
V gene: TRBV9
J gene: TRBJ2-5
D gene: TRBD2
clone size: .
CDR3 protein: CASSATPGGLAGRPETQYF
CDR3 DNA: TGTGCCAGCAGCGCCACCCCAGGGGGACTAGCGGGGCGACCTGAGACCCAGTACTTC

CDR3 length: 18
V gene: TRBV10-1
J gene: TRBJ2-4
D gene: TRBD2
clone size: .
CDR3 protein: CASSDLASGSLGKNIQYF
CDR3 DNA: TGCGCCAGCAGTGATTTGGCTAGCGGGAGTTTGGGCAAAAACATTCAGTACTTC

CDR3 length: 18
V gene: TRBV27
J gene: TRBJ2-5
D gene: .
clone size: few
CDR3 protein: CASSPSPSGARRGETQYF
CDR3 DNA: TGTGCCAGCAGCCCATCCCCTTCCGGGGCGAGAAGAGGAGAGACCCAGTACTTC

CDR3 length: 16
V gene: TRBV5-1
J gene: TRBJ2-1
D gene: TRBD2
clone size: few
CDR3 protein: CASSFPRGSLGNEQFF
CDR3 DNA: TGCGCCAGCAGCTTCCCGCGCGGGAGCTTGGGTAATGAGCAGTTCTTC

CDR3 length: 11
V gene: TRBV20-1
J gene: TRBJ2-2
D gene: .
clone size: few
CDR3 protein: CSAGNTGELFF
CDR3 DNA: TGCAGTGCTGGTAACACCGGGGAGCTGTTTTTT

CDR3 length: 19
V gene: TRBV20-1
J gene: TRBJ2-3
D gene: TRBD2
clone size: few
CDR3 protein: CSADGRVGRAKDQPDTQYF
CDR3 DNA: TGCAGTGCTGATGGTCGGGTCGGGAGGGCCAAAGATCAGCCAGATACGCAGTATTTT

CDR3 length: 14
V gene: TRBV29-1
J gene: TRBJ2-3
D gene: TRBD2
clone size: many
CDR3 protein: CSALPGLNTDTQYF
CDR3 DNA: TGCAGCGCGCTACCGGGACTAAACACAGATACGCAGTATTTT

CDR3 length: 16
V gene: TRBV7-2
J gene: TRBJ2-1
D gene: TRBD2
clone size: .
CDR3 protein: CASSFSGGAAYNEQFF
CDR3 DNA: TGTGCCAGCAGCTTCAGCGGGGGGGCCGCCTACAATGAGCAGTTCTTC

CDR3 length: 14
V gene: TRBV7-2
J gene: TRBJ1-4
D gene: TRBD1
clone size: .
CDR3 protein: CASRWAGGSEKLFF
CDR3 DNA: TGTGCCAGCAGATGGGCAGGGGGAAGTGAAAAACTGTTTTTT

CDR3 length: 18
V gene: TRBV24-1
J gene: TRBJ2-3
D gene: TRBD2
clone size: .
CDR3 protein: CATSLAPGLAGGLDTQYF
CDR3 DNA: TGTGCCACCAGTCTCGCCCCCGGACTAGCGGGGGGGCTTGATACGCAGTATTTT

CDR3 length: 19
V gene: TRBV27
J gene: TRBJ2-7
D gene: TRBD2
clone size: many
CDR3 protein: CASSYRTPGTSGLTYEQYF
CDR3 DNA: TGTGCCAGCAGTTATAGAACGCCCGGGACTAGCGGGTTAACCTACGAGCAGTACTTC

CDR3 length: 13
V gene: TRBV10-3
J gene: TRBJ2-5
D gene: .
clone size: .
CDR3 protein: CAIAHPGIETQYF
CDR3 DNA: TGTGCCATCGCTCACCCGGGAATAGAGACCCAGTACTTC